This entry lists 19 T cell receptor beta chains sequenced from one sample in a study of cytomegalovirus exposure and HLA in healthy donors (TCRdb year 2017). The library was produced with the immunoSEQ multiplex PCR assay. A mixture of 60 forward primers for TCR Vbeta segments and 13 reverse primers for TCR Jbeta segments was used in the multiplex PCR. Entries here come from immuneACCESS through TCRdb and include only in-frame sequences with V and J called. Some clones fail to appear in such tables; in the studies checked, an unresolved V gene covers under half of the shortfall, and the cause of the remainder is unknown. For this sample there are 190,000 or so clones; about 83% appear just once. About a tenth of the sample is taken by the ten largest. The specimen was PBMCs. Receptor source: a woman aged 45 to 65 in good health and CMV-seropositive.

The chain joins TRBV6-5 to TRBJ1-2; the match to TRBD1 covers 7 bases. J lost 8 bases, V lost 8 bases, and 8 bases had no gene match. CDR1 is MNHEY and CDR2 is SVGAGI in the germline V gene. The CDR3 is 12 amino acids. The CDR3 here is CASQRQGVGYTF. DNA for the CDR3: TGTGCCAGCCAAAGACAGGGAGTCGGCTACACCTTC.

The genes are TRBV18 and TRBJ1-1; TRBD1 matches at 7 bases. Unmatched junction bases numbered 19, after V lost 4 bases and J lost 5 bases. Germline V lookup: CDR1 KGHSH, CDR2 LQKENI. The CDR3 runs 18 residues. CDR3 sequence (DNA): TGTGCCAGCTCACTTCTAGGAGGGGGCTCTGGGGTATCGACTGAAGCTTTCTTT. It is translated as CASSLLGGGSGVSTEAFF.

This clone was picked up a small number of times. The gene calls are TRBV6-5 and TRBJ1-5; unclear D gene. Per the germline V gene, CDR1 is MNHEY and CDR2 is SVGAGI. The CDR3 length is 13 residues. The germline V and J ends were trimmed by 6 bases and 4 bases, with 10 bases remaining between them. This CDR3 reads CASRGSVNQPQHF. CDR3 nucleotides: TGTGCCAGCAGGGGGAGCGTGAATCAGCCCCAGCATTTT.

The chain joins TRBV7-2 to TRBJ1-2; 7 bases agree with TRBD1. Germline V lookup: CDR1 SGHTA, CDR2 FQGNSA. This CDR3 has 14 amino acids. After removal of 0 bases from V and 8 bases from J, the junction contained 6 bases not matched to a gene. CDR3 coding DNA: TGTGCCAGCAGCTTAGCGAGGGACAGTGACGGCTACACCTTC. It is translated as CASSLARDSDGYTF.

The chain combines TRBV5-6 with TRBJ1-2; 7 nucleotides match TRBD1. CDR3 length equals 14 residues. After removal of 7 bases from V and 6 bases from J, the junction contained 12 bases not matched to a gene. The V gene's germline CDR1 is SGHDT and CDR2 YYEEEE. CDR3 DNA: TGTGCCAGCCGTCCCAGGGGGATTGGTAATGGCTACACCTTC. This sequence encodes CASRPRGIGNGYTF. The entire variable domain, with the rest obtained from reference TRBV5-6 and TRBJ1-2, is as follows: DAGVTQSPTHLIKTRGQQVTLRCSPKSGHDTVSWYQQALGQGPQFIFQYYEEEERQRGNFPDRFSGHQFPNYSSELNVNALLLGDSALYLCASRPRGIGNGYTFGSGTRLTVV.

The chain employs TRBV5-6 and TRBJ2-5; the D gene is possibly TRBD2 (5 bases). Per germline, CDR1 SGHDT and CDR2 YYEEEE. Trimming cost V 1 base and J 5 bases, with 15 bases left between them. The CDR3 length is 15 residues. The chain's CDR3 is CASSLFGVRVETQYF. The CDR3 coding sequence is TGTGCCAGCAGCTTGTTCGGGGTTAGGGTGGAGACCCAGTACTTC. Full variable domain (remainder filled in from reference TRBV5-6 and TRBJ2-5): DAGVTQSPTHLIKTRGQQVTLRCSPKSGHDTVSWYQQALGQGPQFIFQYYEEEERQRGNFPDRFSGHQFPNYSSELNVNALLLGDSALYLCASSLFGVRVETQYFGPGTRLLVL.

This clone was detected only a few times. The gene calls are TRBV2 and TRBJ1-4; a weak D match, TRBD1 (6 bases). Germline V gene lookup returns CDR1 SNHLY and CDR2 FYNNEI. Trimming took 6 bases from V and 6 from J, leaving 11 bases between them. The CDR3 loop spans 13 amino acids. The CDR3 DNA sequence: TGTGCCAGCAGCACAGGGTACGATGAAAAACTGTTTTTT. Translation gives CASSTGYDEKLFF.

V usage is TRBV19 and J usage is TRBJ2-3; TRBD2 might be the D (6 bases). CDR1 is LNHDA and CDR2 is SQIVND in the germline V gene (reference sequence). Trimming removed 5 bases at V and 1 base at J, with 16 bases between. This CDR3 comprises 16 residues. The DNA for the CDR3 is TGTGCCAGTAGTGCCTTGGACGCGGGGCGCACAGATACGCAGTATTTT. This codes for CASSALDAGRTDTQYF.

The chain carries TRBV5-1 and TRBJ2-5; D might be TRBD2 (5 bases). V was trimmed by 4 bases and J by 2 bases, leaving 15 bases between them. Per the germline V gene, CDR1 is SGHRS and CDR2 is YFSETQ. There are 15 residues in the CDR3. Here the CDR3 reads CASSQLPGRQETQYF. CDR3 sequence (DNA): TGCGCCAGCAGCCAATTACCGGGAAGACAAGAGACCCAGTACTTC.

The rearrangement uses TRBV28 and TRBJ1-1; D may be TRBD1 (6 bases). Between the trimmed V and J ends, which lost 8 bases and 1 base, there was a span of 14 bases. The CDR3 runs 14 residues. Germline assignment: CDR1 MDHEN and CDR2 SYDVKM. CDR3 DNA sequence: TGTGCCAGCGCCCGGGACATATCGAACACTGAAGCTTTCTTT. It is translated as CASARDISNTEAFF.

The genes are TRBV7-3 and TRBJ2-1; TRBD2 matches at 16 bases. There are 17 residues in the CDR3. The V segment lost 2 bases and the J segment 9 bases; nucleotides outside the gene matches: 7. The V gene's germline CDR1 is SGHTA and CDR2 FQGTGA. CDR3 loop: CASSLSGTSGGAIEQFF. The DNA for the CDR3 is TGTGCCAGCAGCTTATCCGGGACTAGCGGGGGGGCCATTGAGCAGTTCTTC.

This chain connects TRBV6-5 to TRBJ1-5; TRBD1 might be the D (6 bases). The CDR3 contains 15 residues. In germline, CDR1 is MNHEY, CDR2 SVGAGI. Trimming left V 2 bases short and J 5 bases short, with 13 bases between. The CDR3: CASSYARGRDQPQHF. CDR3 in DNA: TGTGCCAGCAGTTACGCCAGGGGTCGGGATCAGCCCCAGCATTTT.

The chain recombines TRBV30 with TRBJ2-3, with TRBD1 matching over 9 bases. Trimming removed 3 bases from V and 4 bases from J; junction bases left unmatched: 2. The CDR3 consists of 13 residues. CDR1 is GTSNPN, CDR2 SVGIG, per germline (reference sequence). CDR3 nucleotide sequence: TGTGCCTGGAGAAGACAGGGGGCAGATACGCAGTATTTT. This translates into CAWRRQGADTQYF.

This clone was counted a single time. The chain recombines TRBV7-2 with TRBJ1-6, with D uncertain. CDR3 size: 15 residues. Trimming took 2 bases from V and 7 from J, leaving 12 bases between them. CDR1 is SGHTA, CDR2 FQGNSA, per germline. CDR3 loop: CASSLSGGSNSPLHF. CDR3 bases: TGTGCCAGCAGCTTATCCGGCGGTTCAAATTCACCCCTCCACTTT.

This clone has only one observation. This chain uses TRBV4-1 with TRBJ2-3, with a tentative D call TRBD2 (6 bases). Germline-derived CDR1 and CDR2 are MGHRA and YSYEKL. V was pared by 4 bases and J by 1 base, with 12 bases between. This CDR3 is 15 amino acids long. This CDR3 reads CASSPGRLRTDTQYF. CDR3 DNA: TGCGCCAGCAGCCCAGGGAGGTTGCGCACAGATACGCAGTATTTT.

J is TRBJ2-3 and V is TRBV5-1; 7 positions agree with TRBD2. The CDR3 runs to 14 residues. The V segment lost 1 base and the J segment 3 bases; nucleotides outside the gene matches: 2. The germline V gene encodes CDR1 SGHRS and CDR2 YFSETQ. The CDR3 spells CASSLWRGTDTQYF. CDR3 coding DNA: TGCGCCAGCAGCTTGTGGCGGGGGACAGATACGCAGTATTTT.

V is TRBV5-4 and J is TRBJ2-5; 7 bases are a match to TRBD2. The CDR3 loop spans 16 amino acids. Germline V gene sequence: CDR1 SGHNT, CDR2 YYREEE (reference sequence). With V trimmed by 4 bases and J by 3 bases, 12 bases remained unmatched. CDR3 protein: CASSAQTSFEKETQYF. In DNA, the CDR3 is TGTGCCAGCAGCGCACAGACTAGCTTCGAAAAAGAGACCCAGTACTTC. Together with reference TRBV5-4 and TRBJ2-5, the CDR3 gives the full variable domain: ETGVTQSPTHLIKTRGQQVTLRCSSQSGHNTVSWYQQALGQGPQFIFQYYREEENGRGNFPPRFSGLQFPNYSSELNVNALELDDSALYLCASSAQTSFEKETQYFGPGTRLLVL.

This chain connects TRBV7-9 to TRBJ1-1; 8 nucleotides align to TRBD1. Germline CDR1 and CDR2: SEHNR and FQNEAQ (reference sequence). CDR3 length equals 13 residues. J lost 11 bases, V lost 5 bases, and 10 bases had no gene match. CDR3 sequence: CASSRQYRGDAFF. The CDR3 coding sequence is TGTGCCAGCAGCCGACAGTACAGGGGGGACGCTTTCTTT.

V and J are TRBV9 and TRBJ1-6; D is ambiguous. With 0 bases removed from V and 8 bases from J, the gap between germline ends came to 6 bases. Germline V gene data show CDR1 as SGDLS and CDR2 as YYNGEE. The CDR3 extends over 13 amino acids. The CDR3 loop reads CASSVAGYSPLHF. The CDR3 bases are TGTGCCAGCAGCGTAGCGGGATATTCACCCCTCCACTTT.